This TCR beta chain was retrieved from a study of neurological immune-mediated disorders (dated by TCRdb to between 2018 and 2020). About the full investigation: Among the approximately 35 multiple sclerosis patients, relapsing-remitting MS accounted for 31 and secondary progressive MS accounted for 3. Peripheral blood TCR-beta repertoires from HTLV-I-associated myelopathy (HAM/TSP) patients, multiple sclerosis patients and healthy controls were compared by UMI-based sequencing. Longitudinal samples, technical triplicates and paired sorted CD4+ and CD8+ T-cell subsets, alongside PBMC samples, were included among the approximately 98 TCR-beta libraries. The cohort included approximately 70 subjects: about 14 with HAM/TSP, approximately 35 with multiple sclerosis, and around 20 healthy controls. The paper's findings and limits, for the study overall: TCR clonal expansion was greatest in HAM/TSP patients and smallest in MS patients, who ranked below even healthy controls. No clinical or MRI features were associated with the MS cluster, and the authors said that larger cohorts are needed. In a phylogenetic analysis, the repertoires of 18 out of 34 MS patients fell into a single cluster of related CDR3 sequences, pointing to a possible signature at the repertoire level. No identical CDR3 amino acid sequences were found to be shared among expanded clones across subjects, suggesting that TCR-beta repertoires were private in all groups.

A word on this clonotype: Its antigen is not yet known. It has no much larger one-base neighbor in the sample; base qualities were not kept.

For the unsorted PBMC libraries, 2 million PBMCs were stored in RNAlater at -80 degrees C until RNA extraction and were used to generate the libraries. The multiple sclerosis patients were enrolled in a US clinical protocol that evaluated disease progression with magnetic resonance imaging. PBMCs were separated from peripheral blood using Ficoll-Hypaque density gradient centrifugation and then cryopreserved in liquid nitrogen. Spanning cysteine to phenylalanine, the CDR3 consists of 14 amino acids. Only the CDR3 DNA is retained, 42 bases long and in frame from the first base. For CDR1 and CDR2, the germline V gene (reference sequence) lists GTSNPN and SVGIG. V sheds 2 bases and J sheds 11 bases, leaving 16 bases between their ends. cDNA synthesis used template-switch 5'RACE with a primer carrying a 10-nucleotide random unique molecular identifier tagging each TCR transcript. Each sequencing run produced over 160 million TCR-beta sequences covering 15-18 subjects. Total RNA was extracted with the RNeasy kit. Using the KAPA Real-time Library Amplification kit, TCR-beta VDJ regions were amplified with primers for the TCR constant region and the 5'RACE anchor. Sample indexes and Illumina adaptors were added in a first PCR, after which library yield was increased in a second PCR. After purification with Ampure beads, the TCR product of roughly 650 bp was size-selected on a 2% E-gel SizeSelection system. Before pooling, libraries had their quality checked on a Bioanalyzer, their concentration measured with Qubit, and their quantity determined with the Kapa Library Quantification kit. An Illumina HiSeq 2500 sequenced the libraries paired-end 2 x 150 bp. To increase sequence diversity, roughly 24-31% phiX was spiked into each library pool. On the authors' methods: Quality-filtered reads were processed with the UMI-based MiGEC pipeline, and over 85% of raw TCR sequences were removed by the MiGEC pipeline during error correction. IMGT germline references were used for aligning VDJ genes, and each clonotype was defined as a unique CDR3 amino acid sequence together with its V-J genes. VDJtools evaluated clonal expansion, Shannon diversity and CDR3 relatedness (CalcPairwiseDistances, ClusterSamples); CLCbio workbench built phylogenetic trees. Using coefficient-of-variation modelling across technical triplicates, the study counted a clone as expanded if it had at least 8 unique UMIs. Using fastp at Q25 and MiXCR, TCRdb reprocessed the public reads and kept productive beta chains. Each CDR3 protein gets just one entry, which takes the most common genes and DNA from the rows behind it. These V and J calls rely on TCRdb rather than the paper's analysis. This sample holds approximately 82,000 distinct CDR3 sequences; 2.5% to 3% were observed only once. Around 1.1% of the sample comes from the top ten.

The material sequenced was PBMCs. The TCR originated in a woman in her 30s with multiple sclerosis. The chain is made from TRBV30 and TRBJ1-6, with no confidently assigned D gene. Read as DNA, the sequence is TGTGCCTGGAGTCCGCACGACTCAGATACACCCCTCCACTTT. Its translation reads: CAWSPHDSDTPLHF.